This T cell receptor (beta chain) was identified during a study of PD-1 blockade in classical Hodgkin lymphoma. Each patient relapsed following autologous stem cell transplantation, and prior brentuximab vedotin exposure differed. This clone was observed a single time. Its target is unknown. Germline CDR1 and CDR2: SEHNR and FQNEAQ (reference sequence). This CDR3 comprises 11 residues. The V end was cut by 3 bases, the J end by 5 bases, with 4 bases between. General study findings and limits: Whoever responded completely had baseline diversity much like that seen in newly diagnosed patients.

The table came from immunoSEQ multiplex PCR; TCRdb's copy has only in-frame clones and leaves some out. The table lists 20,000 to 25,000 clones, 77% of them singletons. Sample: peripheral blood mononuclear cells (PBMCs), taken before the second cycle of nivolumab. V and J are TRBV7-9 and TRBJ2-5; unclear D gene. This sequence was found in a human donor with classical Hodgkin lymphoma. The CDR3: CASSFGETQYF. CDR3 nucleotide sequence: TGTGCCAGCAGCTTCGGGGAGACCCAGTACTTC.